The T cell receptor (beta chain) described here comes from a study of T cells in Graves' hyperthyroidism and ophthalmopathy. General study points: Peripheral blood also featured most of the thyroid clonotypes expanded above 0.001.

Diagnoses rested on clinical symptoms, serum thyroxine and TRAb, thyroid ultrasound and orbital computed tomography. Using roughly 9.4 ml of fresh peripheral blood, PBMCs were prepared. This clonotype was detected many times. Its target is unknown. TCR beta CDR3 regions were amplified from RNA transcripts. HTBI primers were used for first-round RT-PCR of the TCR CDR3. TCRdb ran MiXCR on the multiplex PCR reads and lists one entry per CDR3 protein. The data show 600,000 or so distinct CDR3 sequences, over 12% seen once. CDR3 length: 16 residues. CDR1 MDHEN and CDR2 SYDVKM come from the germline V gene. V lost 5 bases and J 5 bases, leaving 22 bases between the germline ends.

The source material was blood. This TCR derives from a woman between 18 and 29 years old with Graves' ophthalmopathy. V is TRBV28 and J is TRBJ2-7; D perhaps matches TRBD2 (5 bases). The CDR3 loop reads CASSRVRVSGRDEQYF. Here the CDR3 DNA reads TGTGCCAGCAGTCGCGTTAGGGTGTCCGGGCGGGACGAGCAGTACTTC.